This TCR beta chain was captured by sequencing in a study of post-analysis software for immune sequencing data. Overall study context: Disease courses included relapsing-remitting, secondary progressive and progressive-relapsing multiple sclerosis.

This clonotype was observed once. Its target is unknown. A read error may produce the germline difference seen at one junction end. Libraries were made from TCR beta cDNA, and they carried unique molecular identifiers. The yield from approximately 1 to 10 million T cells was approximately 500,000 cDNA molecules in total. TCRdb reprocessed the PCR reads with MiXCR, giving one entry per CDR3 protein. The table has 600,000 to 700,000 distinct CDR3 sequences, approximately 59% seen once. Findings and limits, study-wide: In multiple sclerosis, normalized Chao1 diversity was significantly below that of controls. When patients were compared with controls, 4 or 5 TRBV segments were more frequent, TRBV5-6, TRBV5-1 and TRBV20-1 among them.

The CDR3 has 18 residues. Looked up from germline, CDR1 is SSHAT and CDR2 is FNYEAQ (reference sequence). The V call is TRBV7-7, the J call TRBJ2-5; D is perhaps TRBD2 (5 bases). Sequenced: blood. The TCR originated in a girl aged 2 to 9 with multiple sclerosis. DNA of the CDR3: TGTGCTAGCAGCTTAGCGTCCCTTCACCCTAAACTTCAAGAGACCCAGTACTTC. Translation: CASSLASLHPKLQETQYF.